The rows below give T cell receptor beta chains drawn from one sample of a study of shared clonotypes between healthy human individuals. Assay: immunoSEQ multiplex PCR; the TCRdb copy retains only in-frame clones and omits some. Here the sample spans nearly 600,000 clones, 95% being singletons. The sequencing sample was made of naive CD8+ T cells sorted from blood. The source of these receptors is a woman aged 25 to 39 in good health. The CDR3 runs from the conserved cysteine through the conserved F or W. Each record gives: D gene, clone size, V gene, J gene, CDR3 protein, CDR3 DNA. The D gene is left open where the match is weak. Size values are once, few and many counts, or a class for expanded clones, and some rows have none.

-	-	TRBV5-1	TRBJ1-1	CASSLDRVNTEAFF	TGCGCCAGCAGCTTGGACAGGGTGAACACTGAAGCTTTCTTT
-	-	TRBV7-9	TRBJ2-7	CASSFRTASYEQYF	TGTGCCAGCAGCTTCCGGACAGCCTCCTACGAGCAGTACTTC
-	once	TRBV10-2	TRBJ2-7	CASSVVSQGPEVYEQYF	TGCGCCAGCAGCGTCGTTTCCCAGGGGCCCGAGGTCTACGAGCAGTACTTC
-	-	TRBV12-5	TRBJ1-2	CASGFGPTDATNYGYTF	TGTGCTAGTGGTTTTGGCCCTACTGACGCGACTAACTATGGCTACACCTTC
-	-	TRBV11-2	TRBJ2-3	CASSSWDLTDTQYF	TGTGCCAGCAGCAGTTGGGACCTCACAGATACGCAGTATTTT
-	-	TRBV19	TRBJ2-1	CATQPHISYNEQFF	TGTGCCACCCAGCCTCACATCTCCTACAATGAGCAGTTCTTC
TRBD1	-	TRBV6-1	TRBJ2-2	CASSGGTGTGHRAGELFF	TGTGCCAGCAGTGGCGGGACTGGGACAGGTCATCGCGCCGGGGAGCTGTTTTTT
-	-	TRBV19	TRBJ2-3	CASSIVPGTDTQYF	TGTGCCAGTAGTATAGTACCGGGTACAGATACGCAGTATTTT
TRBD1	-	TRBV19	TRBJ1-6	CASSAGTGASPLHF	TGTGCCAGTAGTGCCGGGACAGGAGCTTCACCCCTCCACTTT
-	-	TRBV29-1	TRBJ1-2	CSVEGGYPVFQRGYTF	TGCAGCGTTGAAGGAGGCTACCCCGTGTTCCAGCGGGGCTACACCTTC
-	-	TRBV7-2	TRBJ2-7	CASSLTHQGFYEQYF	TGTGCCAGCAGCTTAACTCACCAGGGTTTCTACGAGCAGTACTTC
TRBD1	-	TRBV7-8	TRBJ1-1	CASSSGTGGTEAFF	TGTGCCAGCAGCTCGGGGACAGGGGGCACTGAAGCTTTCTTT
-	-	TRBV6-5	TRBJ1-1	CASSQLVNTEAFF	TGTGCCAGCAGTCAACTAGTAAACACTGAAGCTTTCTTT
-	-	TRBV9	TRBJ2-7	CASSGRDSYEQYF	TGTGCCAGCAGCGGACGGGACTCCTACGAGCAGTACTTC
-	-	TRBV7-6	TRBJ1-2	CASSLIMGGGYTF	TGTGCCAGCAGCTTAATCATGGGCGGCGGCTACACCTTC
-	few	TRBV28	TRBJ2-1	CASSFSAVGGHEQFF	TGTGCCAGCAGTTTCTCGGCGGTGGGGGGGCATGAGCAGTTCTTC
-	-	TRBV27	TRBJ2-7	CASSFNSEQYF	TGTGCCAGCAGTTTTAACTCCGAGCAGTACTTC
TRBD1	-	TRBV19	TRBJ2-5	CASSIQDRRDQETQYF	TGTGCCAGTAGTATTCAGGACAGGAGAGACCAAGAGACCCAGTACTTC
-	-	TRBV2	TRBJ1-5	CASSEGYSNQPQHF	TGTGCCAGCAGTGAGGGGTATAGCAATCAGCCCCAGCATTTT
-	once	TRBV12-2	TRBJ2-5	CASRLGGLAVQETQYF	TGTGCAAGTCGCTTAGGCGGACTAGCGGTCCAAGAGACCCAGTACTTC
TRBD2	-	TRBV4-1	TRBJ2-2	CASSQDRRERNTGELFF	TGCGCCAGCAGCCAAGATAGGCGGGAGAGGAACACCGGGGAGCTGTTTTTT
TRBD2	once	TRBV18	TRBJ2-5	CASSPDLGAGDGETQYF	TGTGCCAGCTCACCTGACCTGGGAGCGGGAGATGGGGAGACCCAGTACTTC
TRBD2	-	TRBV28	TRBJ2-1	CASSAGLAILPISSNEQFF	TGTGCCAGCAGCGCGGGACTAGCGATCCTCCCGATATCGTCGAATGAGCAGTTCTTC
TRBD1	-	TRBV29-1	TRBJ2-7	CSASGTGLYEQYF	TGCAGCGCCTCCGGGACAGGGTTGTACGAGCAGTACTTC
-	few	TRBV28	TRBJ1-2	CASSLRGDSYGYTF	TGTGCCAGCAGTCTCAGAGGGGATTCCTATGGCTACACCTTC
-	-	TRBV13	TRBJ2-7	CASSLVDGHEQYF	TGTGCCAGCAGCTTAGTTGATGGCCACGAGCAGTACTTC
TRBD2	-	TRBV5-4	TRBJ2-3	CASREAGGFADTQYF	TGTGCCAGCAGGGAAGCGGGAGGTTTTGCAGATACGCAGTATTTT
TRBD2	-	TRBV27	TRBJ2-7	CASSLSRGTSEYEQYF	TGTGCCAGCAGTTTATCTCGCGGGACTAGCGAGTACGAGCAGTACTTC
-	-	TRBV7-9	TRBJ2-4	CASSLALGGAWNIQYF	TGTGCCAGCAGCTTAGCGCTCGGGGGCGCTTGGAACATTCAGTACTTC
-	-	TRBV7-9	TRBJ2-3	CASNHSPGDLTDTQYF	TGTGCCAGCAACCATAGTCCCGGGGACCTTACAGATACGCAGTATTTT
TRBD2	once	TRBV10-3	TRBJ2-7	CATLRGAGGRYEQYF	TGTGCCACCCTGAGGGGGGCGGGAGGTCGGTACGAGCAGTACTTC
TRBD2	once	TRBV27	TRBJ2-1	CASSRSGSSYNEQFF	TGTGCCAGCAGCAGGAGCGGGAGCTCCTACAATGAGCAGTTCTTC
TRBD1	once	TRBV19	TRBJ1-5	CASRQGTEAKQPQHF	TGTGCCAGTAGACAAGGGACAGAAGCTAAGCAGCCCCAGCATTTT
TRBD1	-	TRBV5-4	TRBJ2-2	CASSSDRGPGELFF	TGTGCCAGCAGCTCCGACAGGGGTCCTGGGGAGCTGTTTTTT
TRBD2	-	TRBV15	TRBJ2-7	CATSRELRREYEQYF	TGTGCCACCAGCAGAGAACTAAGGCGGGAGTACGAGCAGTACTTC
-	-	TRBV7-9	TRBJ2-7	CASTWGSYEQYF	TGTGCCAGCACCTGGGGCTCCTACGAGCAGTACTTC
-	-	TRBV11-2	TRBJ1-1	CASTIYGAEAFF	TGTGCCAGCACAATCTACGGGGCTGAAGCTTTCTTT
TRBD2	-	TRBV27	TRBJ2-7	CASSFGGGYEQYF	TGTGCCAGCAGTTTTGGCGGGGGCTACGAGCAGTACTTC
-	-	TRBV7-2	TRBJ1-1	CASSPLRPEAFF	TGTGCCAGCAGTCCTCTTAGACCTGAAGCTTTCTTT
TRBD2	-	TRBV27	TRBJ2-1	CASSLSSGTSYNEQFF	TGTGCCAGCAGTTTATCCAGCGGGACTTCCTACAATGAGCAGTTCTTC
TRBD1	-	TRBV10-2	TRBJ2-1	CASTDRVSYNEQFF	TGCGCCAGCACCGACAGGGTATCCTACAATGAGCAGTTCTTC
-	-	TRBV18	TRBJ1-4	CASSDGTYEKLFF	TGTGCCAGCTCAGACGGGACATATGAAAAACTGTTTTTT
TRBD1	-	TRBV10-3	TRBJ1-1	CAISESPGGASEAFF	TGTGCCATCAGTGAGTCGCCAGGGGGGGCCTCTGAAGCTTTCTTT
TRBD1	-	TRBV10-2	TRBJ2-7	CASSESGTGLAEQYF	TGCGCCAGCAGTGAGTCCGGGACAGGGCTCGCCGAGCAGTACTTC
TRBD2	once	TRBV7-8	TRBJ2-2	CASSPLLAGVTGELFF	TGTGCCAGCAGCCCACTACTAGCGGGAGTCACCGGGGAGCTGTTTTTT
TRBD1	-	TRBV7-9	TRBJ1-1	CASSNTGEYMNTEAFF	TGTGCCAGCAGCAATACAGGGGAATACATGAACACTGAAGCTTTCTTT
-	-	TRBV27	TRBJ2-7	CASSLVDRVQAGASPYEQYF	TGTGCCAGCAGTTTAGTGGACAGGGTGCAGGCGGGAGCTAGCCCCTACGAGCAGTACTTC
TRBD2	-	TRBV9	TRBJ2-1	CASSVVFLAGVHNEQFF	TGTGCCAGCAGCGTAGTCTTCCTAGCGGGAGTTCACAATGAGCAGTTCTTC
-	-	TRBV6-4	TRBJ2-1	CASSDSGPYNEQFF	TGTGCCAGCAGTGACTCGGGGCCCTACAATGAGCAGTTCTTC
TRBD1	-	TRBV5-6	TRBJ1-2	CASSWDSLRANYGYTF	TGTGCCAGCAGTTGGGACAGCTTGAGAGCTAACTATGGCTACACCTTC
TRBD1	-	TRBV5-8	TRBJ1-2	CASRSSQGPGAGIGYTF	TGTGCCAGCAGGTCTTCACAGGGGCCGGGGGCAGGGATTGGCTACACCTTC
-	-	TRBV6-1	TRBJ1-5	CASSGDTPGNQPQHF	TGTGCCAGCAGTGGAGACACCCCAGGCAATCAGCCCCAGCATTTT
TRBD1	-	TRBV27	TRBJ2-7	CASSADREGYEQYF	TGTGCCAGCAGTGCGGACAGGGAAGGGTACGAGCAGTACTTC
-	few	TRBV27	TRBJ2-1	CASSFWAGHNEQFF	TGTGCCAGCAGTTTCTGGGCGGGGCACAATGAGCAGTTCTTC
TRBD1	-	TRBV25-1	TRBJ1-1	CAGRDRTGGRTEAFF	TGTGCCGGCAGGGACCGCACAGGGGGCCGTACTGAAGCTTTCTTT
-	-	TRBV2	TRBJ1-5	CASSEGDQPQHF	TGTGCCAGCAGTGAAGGGGATCAGCCCCAGCATTTT
-	-	TRBV28	TRBJ1-1	CASLDSLNTEAFF	TGTGCCAGCCTAGACAGTCTGAACACTGAAGCTTTCTTT
-	once	TRBV7-8	TRBJ1-1	CASSGRWTTEAFF	TGTGCCAGCAGCGGACGGTGGACCACTGAAGCTTTCTTT
-	-	TRBV6-4	TRBJ2-1	CASSESGLYNEQFF	TGTGCCAGCAGTGAATCTGGTCTCTACAATGAGCAGTTCTTC